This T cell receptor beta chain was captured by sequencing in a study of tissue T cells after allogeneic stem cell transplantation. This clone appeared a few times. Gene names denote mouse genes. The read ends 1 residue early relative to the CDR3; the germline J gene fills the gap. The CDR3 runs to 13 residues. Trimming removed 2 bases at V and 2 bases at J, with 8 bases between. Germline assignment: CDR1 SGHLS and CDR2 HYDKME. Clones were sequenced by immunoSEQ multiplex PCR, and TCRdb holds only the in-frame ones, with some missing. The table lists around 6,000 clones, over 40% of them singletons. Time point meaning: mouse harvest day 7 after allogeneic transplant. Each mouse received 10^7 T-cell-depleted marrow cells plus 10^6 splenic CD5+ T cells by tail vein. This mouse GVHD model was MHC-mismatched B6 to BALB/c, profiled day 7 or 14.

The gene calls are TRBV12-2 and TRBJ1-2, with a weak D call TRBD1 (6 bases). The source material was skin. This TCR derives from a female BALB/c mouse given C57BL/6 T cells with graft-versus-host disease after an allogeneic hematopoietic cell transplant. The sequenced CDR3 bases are TGTGCCAGCTCTCCCGGACAGAACTCCGACTACACC. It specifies CASSPGQNSDYT. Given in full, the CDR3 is CASSPGQNSDYTF.